This entry lists 11 T cell receptor beta chains sequenced from one sample in a study of blood T cell repertoires in COVID-19. Sequenced by immunoSEQ multiplex PCR; TCRdb stores in-frame clones only, minus some. The sample contains hundreds of thousands of clones, around 89% of which appear only once. Material for sequencing was PBMCs or T cells enriched from blood (not recorded which). Source of these receptors: a man younger than 30 who had recovered from COVID-19.

The rearrangement uses TRBV4-3 and TRBJ2-3; D perhaps matches TRBD2 (6 bases). V was clipped by 0 bases and J by 7 bases, with 8 bases between them. CDR1 and CDR2 from the germline V gene are LGHNA and YSLEER. The length of the CDR3 is 13 residues. CDR3 sequence: CASSQDRENTQYF. The DNA for the CDR3 is TGCGCCAGCAGCCAAGATCGGGAGAATACGCAGTATTTT.

CDR3 in DNA: TGTGCCAGCACCCCGAGGGGGGGAGAGTACAATGAGCAGTTCTTC. As protein: CASTPRGGEYNEQFF. The chain couples TRBV7-8 to TRBJ2-1, with a possible D match to TRBD2 (7 bases). Germline-derived CDR1 and CDR2 are SGHVS and FQNEAQ. This CDR3 is built from 15 residues. The ends were cut back, 7 bases at V and 4 bases at J, with 17 bases in the middle.

The chain uses TRBV12-3 or TRBV12-4 and TRBJ2-2, with D possibly TRBD2 on 6 matching bases. V lost 2 bases and J lost 6, with 7 bases in between. The CDR3 has 13 residues. The CDR3 protein is CASSLRGSGELFF. In DNA form, the CDR3 reads TGTGCCAGCAGTTTACGGGGGTCCGGGGAGCTGTTTTTT.

A few counts support this clone. The V and J genes are TRBV29-1 and TRBJ1-1; the D gene is possibly TRBD1 (6 bases). The CDR3 runs 12 residues. The germline V and J ends were trimmed by 4 bases and 2 bases, with 8 bases remaining between them. Germline assignment: CDR1 SQVTM and CDR2 ANQGSEA. DNA of the CDR3: TGCAGCGTTGTACAGGGAAACACTGAAGCTTTCTTT. Translation: CSVVQGNTEAFF.

V and J are TRBV5-4 and TRBJ2-5; perhaps TRBD2 as D (6 bases). The length of the CDR3 is 13 residues. Germline assignment: CDR1 SGHNT and CDR2 YYREEE (reference sequence). Trimming took off 4 bases at V and 5 bases at J, with 12 bases between the two ends. CDR3 nucleotide sequence: TGTGCCAGCAGCCCGGACTATTGGGAGACCCAGTACTTC. This sequence encodes CASSPDYWETQYF.

The chain is built from TRBV3-1 (or the pseudogene TRBV3-2) and TRBJ1-4, with D possibly matching TRBD1 (6 bases). V gave up 5 bases and J gave up 2 bases, with 15 bases separating them. Looked up from germline, CDR1 is LGHDT and CDR2 is YNNKEL (reference sequence). The CDR3 loop spans 16 amino acids. The CDR3 here is CASSEQGVATNEKLFF. In DNA, the CDR3 is TGTGCCAGCAGCGAACAGGGAGTTGCCACTAATGAAAAACTGTTTTTT.

V is TRBV19 and J is TRBJ2-3; 8 nucleotides align to TRBD1. Per the germline V gene, CDR1 is LNHDA and CDR2 is SQIVND (reference sequence). The CDR3 is made up of 14 amino acids. The junction had 11 bases not matched to a gene; V was cut back by 6 bases and J by 9 bases. The CDR3 nucleotides read TGTGCCAGTAGACATTGGGACAGGCCATCAACGCAGTATTTT. Translating gives CASRHWDRPSTQYF.

The V gene is TRBV20-1, the J gene TRBJ1-1; possibly TRBD1 for D (5 bases). The CDR3 contains 13 residues. Trimming took 3 bases from V and 1 from J, leaving 9 bases between them. The V gene's germline CDR1 is DFQATT and CDR2 SNEGSKA (reference sequence). CDR3 DNA: TGCAGTGCTAGTATCAGGGCGAACACTGAAGCTTTCTTT. Translating gives CSASIRANTEAFF.

The chain joins TRBV7-9 to TRBJ2-7, with a tentative D call TRBD2 (6 bases). Germline-derived CDR1 and CDR2 are SEHNR and FQNEAQ (reference sequence). CDR3 length: 13 residues. V gave up 6 bases and J gave up 11 bases, with 20 bases separating them. The CDR3 DNA sequence: TGTGCCAGCAGTCGGGGAGGTTACGGGTTTAAGTACTTC. Its protein product is CASSRGGYGFKYF.

V usage is TRBV6-5 and J usage is TRBJ1-1; the D is unclear. The CDR3 runs to 13 residues. V was cut by 7 bases and J by 5 bases, with 14 bases left in between. The germline CDR1 and CDR2 sequences are MNHEY and SVGAGI. CDR3 amino acids: CASKEAVFTEAFF. CDR3 in DNA: TGTGCCAGCAAAGAGGCAGTGTTTACTGAAGCTTTCTTT.

The genes are TRBV5-1 and TRBJ2-1, with TRBD2 matching over 7 bases. This CDR3 is built from 16 residues. CDR1 SGHRS and CDR2 YFSETQ come from the germline V gene. Trimming at V came to 0 bases and at J to 7 bases, leaving 10 bases not matched to a gene. The CDR3 region has the DNA TGCGCCAGCAGCTTGGCGCCGGAACTAGCGTTTAATGAGCAGTTCTTC. It is translated as CASSLAPELAFNEQFF.